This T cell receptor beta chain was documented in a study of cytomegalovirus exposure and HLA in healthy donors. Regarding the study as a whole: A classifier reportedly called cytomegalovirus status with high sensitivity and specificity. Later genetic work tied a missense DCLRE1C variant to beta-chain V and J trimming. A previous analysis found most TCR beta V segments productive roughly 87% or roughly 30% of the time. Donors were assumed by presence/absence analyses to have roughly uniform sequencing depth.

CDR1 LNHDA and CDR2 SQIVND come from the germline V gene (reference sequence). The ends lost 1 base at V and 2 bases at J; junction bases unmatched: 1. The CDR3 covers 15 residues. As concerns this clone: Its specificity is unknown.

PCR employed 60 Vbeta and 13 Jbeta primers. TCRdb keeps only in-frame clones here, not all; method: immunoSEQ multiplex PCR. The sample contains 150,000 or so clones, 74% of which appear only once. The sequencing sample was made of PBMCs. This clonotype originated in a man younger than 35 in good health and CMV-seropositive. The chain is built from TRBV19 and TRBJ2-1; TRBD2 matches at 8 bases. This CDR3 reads CASSIAGGPYNEQFF. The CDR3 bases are TGTGCCAGTAGTATAGCGGGAGGGCCCTACAATGAGCAGTTCTTC.